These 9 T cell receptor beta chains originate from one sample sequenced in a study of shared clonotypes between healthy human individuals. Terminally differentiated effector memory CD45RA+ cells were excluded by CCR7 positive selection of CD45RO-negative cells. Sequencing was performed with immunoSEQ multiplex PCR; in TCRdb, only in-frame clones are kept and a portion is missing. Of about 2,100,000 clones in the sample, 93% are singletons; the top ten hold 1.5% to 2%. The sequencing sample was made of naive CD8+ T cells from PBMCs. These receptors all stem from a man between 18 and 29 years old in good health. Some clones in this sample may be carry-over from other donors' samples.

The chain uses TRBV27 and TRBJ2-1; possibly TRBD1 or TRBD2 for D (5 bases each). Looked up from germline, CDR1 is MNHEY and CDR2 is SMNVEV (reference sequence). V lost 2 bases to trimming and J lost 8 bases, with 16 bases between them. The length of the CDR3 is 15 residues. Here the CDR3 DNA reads TGTGCCAGCAGTTTACAGGCAGGGTTGAGGGATGAGCAGTTCTTC. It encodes CASSLQAGLRDEQFF.

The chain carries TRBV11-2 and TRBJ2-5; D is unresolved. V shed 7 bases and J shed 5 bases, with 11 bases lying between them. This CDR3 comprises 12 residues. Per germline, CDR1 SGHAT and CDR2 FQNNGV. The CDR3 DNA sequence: TGTGCCAGCACCCCGGGCGAGGAGACCCAGTACTTC. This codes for CASTPGEETQYF. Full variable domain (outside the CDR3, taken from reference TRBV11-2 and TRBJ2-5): EAGVAQSPRYKIIEKRQSVAFWCNPISGHATLYWYQQILGQGPKLLIQFQNNGVVDDSQLPKDRFSAERLKGVDSTLKIQPAKLEDSAVYLCASTPGEETQYFGPGTRLLVL.

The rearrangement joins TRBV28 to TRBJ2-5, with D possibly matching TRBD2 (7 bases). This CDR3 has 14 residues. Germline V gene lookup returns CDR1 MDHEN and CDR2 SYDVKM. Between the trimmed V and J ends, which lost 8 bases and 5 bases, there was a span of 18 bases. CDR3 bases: TGTGCCAGCTTCCCCTGGGGGGGGCGGGAGACCCAGTACTTC. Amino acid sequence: CASFPWGGRETQYF.

The CDR3 DNA reads as TGTGCCAGCTCACCACAGGCTATTGAAAAACTGTTTTTT. Translation: CASSPQAIEKLFF. This chain links TRBV18 with TRBJ1-4; no clear D gene. This CDR3 is 13 amino acids long. V was clipped by 1 base and J by 7 bases, with 7 bases between them. Germline loops: CDR1 KGHSH, CDR2 LQKENI.

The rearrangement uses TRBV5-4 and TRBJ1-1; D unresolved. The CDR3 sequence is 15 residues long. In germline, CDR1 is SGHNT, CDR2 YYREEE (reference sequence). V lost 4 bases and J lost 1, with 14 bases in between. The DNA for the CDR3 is TGTGCCAGCAGCGGCCACGGACTGACGAACACTGAAGCTTTCTTT. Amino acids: CASSGHGLTNTEAFF.

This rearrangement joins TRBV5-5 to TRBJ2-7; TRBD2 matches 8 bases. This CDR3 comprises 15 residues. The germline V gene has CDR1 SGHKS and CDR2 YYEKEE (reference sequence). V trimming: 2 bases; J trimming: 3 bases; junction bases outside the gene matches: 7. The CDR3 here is CASSLRERENYEQYF. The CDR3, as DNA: TGTGCCAGCAGCTTACGGGAGCGGGAGAACTACGAGCAGTACTTC.

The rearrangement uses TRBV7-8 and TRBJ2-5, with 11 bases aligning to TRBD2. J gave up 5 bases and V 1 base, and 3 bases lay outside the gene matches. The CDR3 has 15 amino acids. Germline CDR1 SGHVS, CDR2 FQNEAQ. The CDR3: CASSLGSSGRETQYF. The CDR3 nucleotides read TGTGCCAGCAGCTTAGGGTCTAGCGGGAGGGAGACCCAGTACTTC.

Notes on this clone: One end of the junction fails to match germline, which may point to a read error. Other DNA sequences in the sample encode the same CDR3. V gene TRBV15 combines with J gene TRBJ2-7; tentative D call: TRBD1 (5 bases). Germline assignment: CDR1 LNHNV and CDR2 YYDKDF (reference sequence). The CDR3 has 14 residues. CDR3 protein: CATSTGTGSYEQYF. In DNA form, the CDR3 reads TGTGCCACGAGCACAGGAACCGGGTCCTACGAGCAGTACTTC.

This CDR3 reads CSVETRRRDEQYF. The CDR3 coding sequence is TGCAGCGTTGAGACCCGGAGGCGGGACGAGCAGTACTTC. V usage is TRBV29-1 and J usage is TRBJ2-7, with D tentatively TRBD2 (5 bases). The germline V gene has CDR1 SQVTM and CDR2 ANQGSEA. V lost 3 bases and J lost 5, with 14 bases in between. CDR3 length: 13 amino acids.